This entry is about one T cell receptor (beta chain). As yet, its antigen is unknown. Using a J-beta primer mix together with a sample-barcoded 5' primer, a second PCR was run for about 6 to 12 cycles. TCRdb re-analysed the 5' RACE reads in MiXCR, keeping a single row per CDR3 protein. The sample lists about 940,000 distinct CDR3 sequences; around 48% were seen once. The sample originates from a study of blood T cells in healthy people across ages. Study details: Through template switching, about one barcoded beta molecule was captured per two T cells, as measured in model experiments.

This CDR3 has 14 amino acids. Germline lookup yields CDR1 MNHEY and CDR2 SVGAGI. Study-wide points: Long-lived donors had more naive CD4+ cells and higher diversity than aged donors. It was not possible, with unsorted PBMCs, to conclusively compare naive and antigen-experienced cells.

This chain connects TRBV6-5 to TRBJ2-7, with 9 positions matching TRBD2. The end of the DNA is better explained by TRBJ2-5, so the J call may be wrong. The TCR originated in a man aged 30 to 39 in good health. Sample: blood. The CDR3 bases are TGTGCCAGCAGTTACCGGACTAGCGAAGAGACCCAGTACTTC. Translating gives CASSYRTSEETQYF.